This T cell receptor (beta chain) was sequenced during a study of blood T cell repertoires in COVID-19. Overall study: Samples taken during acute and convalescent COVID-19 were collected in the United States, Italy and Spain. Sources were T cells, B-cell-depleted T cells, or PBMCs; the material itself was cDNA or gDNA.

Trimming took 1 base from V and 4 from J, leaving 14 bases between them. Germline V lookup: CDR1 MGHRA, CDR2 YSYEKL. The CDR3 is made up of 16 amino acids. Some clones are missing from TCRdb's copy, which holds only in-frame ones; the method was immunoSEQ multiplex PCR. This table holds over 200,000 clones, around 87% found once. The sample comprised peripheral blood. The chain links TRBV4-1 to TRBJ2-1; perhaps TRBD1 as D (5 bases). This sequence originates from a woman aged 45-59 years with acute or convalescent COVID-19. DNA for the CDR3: TGCGCCAGCAGCCAAGGTGGGAACAGGATTTACAATGAGCAGTTCTTC. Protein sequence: CASSQGGNRIYNEQFF.